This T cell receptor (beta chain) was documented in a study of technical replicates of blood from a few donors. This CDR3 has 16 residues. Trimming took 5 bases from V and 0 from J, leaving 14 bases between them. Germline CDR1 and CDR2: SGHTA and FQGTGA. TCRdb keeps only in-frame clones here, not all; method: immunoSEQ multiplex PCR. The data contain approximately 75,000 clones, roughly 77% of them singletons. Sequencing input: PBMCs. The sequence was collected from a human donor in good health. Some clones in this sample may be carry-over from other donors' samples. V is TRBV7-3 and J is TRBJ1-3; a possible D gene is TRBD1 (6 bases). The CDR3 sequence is CASSSETGNSGNTIYF. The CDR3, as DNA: TGTGCCAGCAGCAGTGAGACAGGAAACTCTGGAAACACCATATATTTT.